A selection of T cell receptor beta chains follows, all from one sample in a study of vaccination effects on CD4 cells after COVID-19. The method was immunoSEQ multiplex PCR; TCRdb's version includes in-frame clones alone and lacks a portion of them. Here the sample spans 65,000 to 95,000 clones, around 74% being singletons. These receptors' antigens are unknown. Sequenced material: CD4+ T cells from PBMCs cultured with HCoV-OC43 spike peptides, taken after COVID-19 vaccination. These receptors were collected from a human donor who received a COVID-19 vaccine. CDR3s leave out the opening cysteine and the closing phenylalanine or tryptophan. Size tells how often a clone was seen (once, few, many) or the class of an expanded clone, and some rows leave it out.

v_call: TRBV5-6; clone_size: -; j_call: TRBJ1-3; cdr3_aa: ASSPGRRSGNTIY
v_call: TRBV19; clone_size: few; j_call: TRBJ2-1; cdr3_aa: ASRELAGINNEQF
v_call: TRBV18; clone_size: -; j_call: TRBJ1-4; cdr3_aa: ASSPRDRGPREKLF
v_call: TRBV11-2; clone_size: once; j_call: TRBJ2-5; cdr3_aa: ASSFSWSGGRSKETQY
v_call: TRBV19; clone_size: few; j_call: TRBJ1-5; cdr3_aa: ASSIGTVNQPQH
v_call: TRBV24-1; clone_size: -; j_call: TRBJ2-3; cdr3_aa: ATSDSAGRTDTQY
v_call: TRBV6-6; clone_size: -; j_call: TRBJ1-5; cdr3_aa: ASSPVGRGLPNQPQH
v_call: TRBV7-9; clone_size: -; j_call: TRBJ2-3; cdr3_aa: ASTNREASTDTQY
v_call: TRBV2; clone_size: -; j_call: TRBJ1-5; cdr3_aa: ASSVGSPNQPQH
v_call: TRBV2; clone_size: -; j_call: TRBJ1-1; cdr3_aa: ASRAGTGSMNTEAF
v_call: TRBV6-5; clone_size: -; j_call: TRBJ2-3; cdr3_aa: ASSFSDTQY
v_call: TRBV18; clone_size: once; j_call: TRBJ1-2; cdr3_aa: ASSPRDFLANYGYT
v_call: TRBV29-1; clone_size: -; j_call: TRBJ1-4; cdr3_aa: SVSDRDEKLF
v_call: TRBV7-3; clone_size: once; j_call: TRBJ2-3; cdr3_aa: ASSLLGLGTDTQY
v_call: TRBV5-1; clone_size: -; j_call: TRBJ2-2; cdr3_aa: ASTDTPNTGELF
v_call: TRBV9; clone_size: -; j_call: TRBJ1-1; cdr3_aa: ASSVAPGGKTEAF
v_call: TRBV12-5; clone_size: -; j_call: TRBJ1-1; cdr3_aa: ASGLFPSGTEAF
v_call: TRBV6-5; clone_size: -; j_call: TRBJ1-2; cdr3_aa: ASSYTGTVGIYT
v_call: TRBV6-5; clone_size: -; j_call: TRBJ1-4; cdr3_aa: ASSQGRANEKLF
v_call: TRBV7-2; clone_size: -; j_call: TRBJ2-5; cdr3_aa: ASSLASGNQETQY
v_call: TRBV28; clone_size: -; j_call: TRBJ2-1; cdr3_aa: ASSSGYEQF
v_call: TRBV6-5; clone_size: -; j_call: TRBJ1-1; cdr3_aa: ASSYGTGNTEAF
v_call: TRBV18; clone_size: -; j_call: TRBJ2-2; cdr3_aa: ASSPSGSLGTGELF
v_call: TRBV11-2; clone_size: -; j_call: TRBJ1-1; cdr3_aa: ASSLVRTVATEAF
v_call: TRBV5-1; clone_size: -; j_call: TRBJ2-6; cdr3_aa: ASSFTGSGANVLT
v_call: TRBV6-1; clone_size: -; j_call: TRBJ1-2; cdr3_aa: ASSEFSVGGYT
v_call: TRBV6-5; clone_size: -; j_call: TRBJ1-2; cdr3_aa: ASRLQGAEGYT
v_call: TRBV5-1; clone_size: once; j_call: TRBJ1-2; cdr3_aa: ASSLVAGQGAGGYT
v_call: TRBV5-1; clone_size: -; j_call: TRBJ1-3; cdr3_aa: ASSPTHSGNTIY
v_call: TRBV18; clone_size: -; j_call: TRBJ2-3; cdr3_aa: ASSHSPDTQY
v_call: TRBV7-9; clone_size: few; j_call: TRBJ1-6; cdr3_aa: ASSLEVGLPLH
v_call: TRBV7-3; clone_size: -; j_call: TRBJ1-1; cdr3_aa: ASTETRESGAF
v_call: TRBV6-5; clone_size: -; j_call: TRBJ1-2; cdr3_aa: ASSYSSEN
v_call: TRBV2; clone_size: -; j_call: TRBJ1-2; cdr3_aa: ASRGQTVKAYGYT
v_call: TRBV4-3; clone_size: -; j_call: TRBJ2-1; cdr3_aa: ASSQEVQDYNEQF
v_call: TRBV19; clone_size: -; j_call: TRBJ1-2; cdr3_aa: ASTNRDSYGYT
v_call: TRBV19; clone_size: few; j_call: TRBJ1-3; cdr3_aa: ASSWGVARGTIY
v_call: TRBV11-2; clone_size: -; j_call: TRBJ2-1; cdr3_aa: ASSRTRSSYNEQF
v_call: TRBV6-5; clone_size: -; j_call: TRBJ1-1; cdr3_aa: ASSSPPLGTEAF